The clone carrying this T cell receptor (beta chain) appeared a single time. Antigen specificity is unknown. Primers for the PCR totalled 60 Vbeta and 13 Jbeta. Here immunoSEQ multiplex PCR was the method, and the copy in TCRdb shows in-frame clones only, minus some. This sample has under 200,000 clones; approximately 84% occur once, and the top ten carry around 3.2%. This entry belongs to a study of cytomegalovirus exposure and HLA in healthy donors. Whole-study findings and limits: An apparent linkage of common viral pathogens to several of the most significant clusters emerged in a later analysis.

Specimen: PBMCs. The receptor's source is a woman between 50 and 59 years old in good health and CMV-seropositive.

CDR3 in DNA: TGCGCCAGCAGCCAAGAAAGGCTAGCGGGTACGCAGTATTTT. This sequence encodes CASSQERLAGTQYF. The chain joins TRBV4-1 to TRBJ2-3, with 8 positions matching TRBD2. The CDR3 spans 14 residues. Germline values: CDR1 MGHRA, CDR2 YSYEKL. After removal of 0 bases from V and 8 bases from J, the junction contained 4 bases not matched to a gene.